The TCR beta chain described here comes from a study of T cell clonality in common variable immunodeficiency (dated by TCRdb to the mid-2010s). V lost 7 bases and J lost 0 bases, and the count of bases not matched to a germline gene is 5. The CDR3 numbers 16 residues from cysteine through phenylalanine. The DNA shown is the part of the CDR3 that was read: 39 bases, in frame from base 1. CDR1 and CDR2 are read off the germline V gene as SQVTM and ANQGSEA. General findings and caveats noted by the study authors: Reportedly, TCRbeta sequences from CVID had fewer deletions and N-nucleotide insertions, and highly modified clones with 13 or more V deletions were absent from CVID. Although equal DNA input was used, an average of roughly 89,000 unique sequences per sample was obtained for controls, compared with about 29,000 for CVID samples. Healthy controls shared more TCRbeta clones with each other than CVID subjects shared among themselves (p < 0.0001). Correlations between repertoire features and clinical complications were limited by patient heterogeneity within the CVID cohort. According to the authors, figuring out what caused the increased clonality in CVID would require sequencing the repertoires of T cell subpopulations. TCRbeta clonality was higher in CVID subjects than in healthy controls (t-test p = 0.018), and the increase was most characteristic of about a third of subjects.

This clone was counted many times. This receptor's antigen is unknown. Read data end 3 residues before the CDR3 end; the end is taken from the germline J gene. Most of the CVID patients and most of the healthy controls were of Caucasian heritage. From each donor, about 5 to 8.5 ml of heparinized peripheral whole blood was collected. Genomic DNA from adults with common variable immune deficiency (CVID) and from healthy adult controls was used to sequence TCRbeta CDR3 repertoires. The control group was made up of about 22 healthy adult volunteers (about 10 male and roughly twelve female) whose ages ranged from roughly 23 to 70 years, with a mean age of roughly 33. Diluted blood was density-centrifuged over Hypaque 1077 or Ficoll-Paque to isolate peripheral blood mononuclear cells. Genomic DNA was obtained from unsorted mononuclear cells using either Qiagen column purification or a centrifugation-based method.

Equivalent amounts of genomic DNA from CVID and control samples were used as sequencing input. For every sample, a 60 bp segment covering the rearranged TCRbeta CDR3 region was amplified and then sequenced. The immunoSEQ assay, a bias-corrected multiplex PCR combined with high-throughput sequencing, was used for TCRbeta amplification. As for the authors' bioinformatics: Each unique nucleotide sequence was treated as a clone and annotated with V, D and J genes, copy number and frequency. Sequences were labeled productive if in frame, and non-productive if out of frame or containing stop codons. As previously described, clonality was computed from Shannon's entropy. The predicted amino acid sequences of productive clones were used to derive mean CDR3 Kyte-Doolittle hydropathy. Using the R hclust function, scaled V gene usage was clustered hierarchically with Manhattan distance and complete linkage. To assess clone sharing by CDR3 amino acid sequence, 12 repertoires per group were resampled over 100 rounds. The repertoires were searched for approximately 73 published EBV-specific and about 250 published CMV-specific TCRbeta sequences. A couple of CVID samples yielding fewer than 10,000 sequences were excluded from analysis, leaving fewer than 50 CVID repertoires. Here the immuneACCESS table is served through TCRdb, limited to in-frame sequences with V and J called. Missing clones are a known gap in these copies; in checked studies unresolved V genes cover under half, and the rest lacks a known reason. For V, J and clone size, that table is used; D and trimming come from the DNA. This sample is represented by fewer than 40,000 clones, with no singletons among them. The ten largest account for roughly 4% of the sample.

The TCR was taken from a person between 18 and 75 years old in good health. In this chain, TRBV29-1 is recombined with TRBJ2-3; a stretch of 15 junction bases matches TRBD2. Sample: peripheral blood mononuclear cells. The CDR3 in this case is CSAGGTSGRSTDTQYF. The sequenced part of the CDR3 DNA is TGCAGCGCTGGGGGGACTAGCGGGAGGAGCACAGATACG.